Below are 29 T cell receptor beta chains sequenced from a single sample in a study of monozygotic twins with inflammatory bowel disease. TCRdb reworked the 5' RACE reads into one entry per CDR3 protein, no DNA. This sample contains 300,000 to 450,000 distinct CDR3 sequences. Sequencing was carried out using blood. The receptors here all came from a human donor with ulcerative colitis or Crohn's disease, or a healthy co-twin of an affected twin (not recorded which).

The chain couples TRBV4-3 to TRBJ1-4. Germline lookup yields CDR1 LGHNA and CDR2 YSLEER. The CDR3 totals 15 residues. The CDR3 spells CASSQVLSGFEKLFF.

The J gene is TRBJ2-7, the V gene TRBV2; lacking DNA, the TRBD1 call made by TCRdb goes unchecked. The CDR3 loop spans 14 amino acids. Looked up from germline, CDR1 is SNHLY and CDR2 is FYNNEI. The CDR3 here is CAREGDQGTYEQYF.

The chain has TRBV27 and TRBJ2-2; the TCRdb call, TRBD2, lacks DNA for checking. This CDR3 contains 17 residues. Germline CDR1 and CDR2: MNHEY and SMNVEV (reference sequence). CDR3 loop: CASSLGKRGGHTGELFF.

The J gene is TRBJ1-2, the V gene TRBV4-3; TCRdb names TRBD1, which stays unverified in the absence of DNA. The CDR3 consists of 16 residues. CDR1 and CDR2 from the germline V gene are LGHNA and YSLEER. CDR3 amino acids: CASSQGTGTGGHGYTF.

V gene TRBV9 combines with J gene TRBJ2-7; there is no DNA to check the TCRdb D call of TRBD1. Germline V CDR1 and CDR2: SGDLS, YYNGEE. CDR3 length: 17 residues. The CDR3 reads CASSVAVTGGGLYEQYF. Full variable domain (remainder filled in from reference TRBV9 and TRBJ2-7): DSGVTQTPKHLITATGQRVTLRCSPRSGDLSVYWYQQSLDQGLQFLIQYYNGEERAKGNILERFSAQQFPDLHSELNLSSLELGDSALYFCASSVAVTGGGLYEQYFGPGTRLTVT.

The chain is built from TRBV7-2 and TRBJ2-7; the D gene TCRdb calls, TRBD2, cannot be checked with no DNA. CDR3 length: 15 residues. Per the germline V gene, CDR1 is SGHTA and CDR2 is FQGNSA. CDR3 amino acids: CASSLAPGQRNEQYF.

The chain employs TRBV20-1 and TRBJ1-4. CDR1 is DFQATT and CDR2 is SNEGSKA in the germline V gene (reference sequence). The CDR3 totals 13 residues. The CDR3 sequence: CSALIATNEKLFF.

This chain connects TRBV24-1 to TRBJ2-3; absent DNA, TCRdb's TRBD1 call cannot be checked. From germline, CDR1 is KGHDR and CDR2 SFDVKD. The CDR3 extends over 18 amino acids. The CDR3: CATSDPYHDRVDTDTQYF.

The genes are TRBV20-1 and TRBJ2-7; the TCRdb D gene call, TRBD2, has no DNA to confirm it. Germline V gene lookup returns CDR1 DFQATT and CDR2 SNEGSKA (reference sequence). This CDR3 comprises 15 residues. The CDR3 loop reads CSANQRDLLNYEQYF.

This chain links TRBV18 with TRBJ1-1; TCRdb names TRBD1, which stays unverified in the absence of DNA. CDR1 and CDR2 from the germline V gene are KGHSH and LQKENI. This CDR3 has 18 amino acids. CDR3 residues: CASSPTITTGTGTTGAFF.

The CDR3 spells CASSPQGAGELFF. The V call is TRBV7-2, the J call TRBJ2-2; with no DNA, the TCRdb D assignment of TRBD1 cannot be verified. Germline CDR1 reads SGHTA; CDR2 reads FQGNSA. This CDR3 spans 13 amino acids.

The chain couples TRBV5-1 to TRBJ1-1. Per the germline V gene, CDR1 is SGHRS and CDR2 is YFSETQ. This CDR3 comprises 13 residues. The CDR3 sequence: CASAVEGNTEAFF.

This chain connects TRBV18 to TRBJ2-1. Germline CDR1 and CDR2: KGHSH and LQKENI. The CDR3 consists of 13 residues. CDR3 amino acids: CASSPLNYNEQFF. The full variable domain, with the rest looked up from reference TRBV18 and TRBJ2-1, is NAGVMQNPRHLVRRRGQEARLRCSPMKGHSHVYWYRQLPEEGLKFMVYLQKENIIDESGMPKERFSAEFPKEGPSILRIQQVVRGDSAAYFCASSPLNYNEQFFGPGTRLTVL.

The chain carries TRBV15 and TRBJ2-1; TCRdb's D call, TRBD1, is unchecked because there is no DNA. This CDR3 is 18 amino acids long. Germline V CDR1 and CDR2: LNHNV, YYDKDF (reference sequence). CDR3 region: CATYGAAGAGATYNEQFF.

The J gene is TRBJ2-7, the V gene TRBV5-1; the D call of TRBD1 rests on TCRdb alone, since no DNA is present to check it. The V gene's germline CDR1 is SGHRS and CDR2 YFSETQ. The CDR3 runs to 15 residues. The CDR3 spells CASSLGGVLVYEQYF.

The chain uses TRBV7-9 and TRBJ2-1. CDR3 size: 16 residues. Germline-derived CDR1 and CDR2 are SEHNR and FQNEAQ (reference sequence). This CDR3 is CASSRLSKSSYNEQFF.

This sequence joins TRBV29-1 and TRBJ2-7; the TCRdb D gene call, TRBD1, has no DNA to confirm it. This CDR3 contains 11 residues. CDR1 SQVTM and CDR2 ANQGSEA come from the germline V gene. Here the CDR3 reads CSVGTGVEQYF.

The V call is TRBV5-6, the J call TRBJ2-5; TCRdb names TRBD2, which stays unverified in the absence of DNA. Germline V CDR1 and CDR2: SGHDT, YYEEEE. The CDR3 sequence is 14 residues long. This CDR3 reads CASSLVEAGETQYF.

Here the CDR3 reads CSARVEGPETQYF. The chain is built from TRBV20-1 and TRBJ2-5; the D gene TCRdb calls, TRBD2, cannot be checked with no DNA. The germline V gene has CDR1 DFQATT and CDR2 SNEGSKA (reference sequence). The CDR3 spans 13 residues.

The V and J genes are TRBV12-3 or TRBV12-4 and TRBJ1-5. This CDR3 is 15 amino acids long. The CDR3 is CASSLAEYSNQPQHF.

The chain employs TRBV7-2 and TRBJ1-2. This CDR3 has 12 residues. Germline CDR1 SGHTA, CDR2 FQGNSA. CDR3 residues: CASSFNEYGYTF.

The V gene is TRBV19, the J gene TRBJ1-5; with no DNA, the TCRdb D assignment of TRBD1 cannot be verified. This CDR3 comprises 15 residues. The germline gives CDR1 LNHDA, CDR2 SQIVND (reference sequence). CDR3 residues: CASSIDTGINQPQHF.

V gene TRBV5-1 combines with J gene TRBJ2-5; TCRdb's D gene call, TRBD2, goes unchecked for lack of DNA. CDR1 SGHRS and CDR2 YFSETQ come from the germline V gene. This CDR3 is 14 amino acids long. The CDR3 region is CASKVAGYQETQYF.

The chain combines TRBV11-1 with TRBJ2-3; checking the TCRdb D call of TRBD1 is not possible without DNA. The CDR3 covers 18 residues. CDR1 and CDR2 from the germline V gene are SGHAT and FQDESV (reference sequence). The CDR3 loop is CASSLVGAGKKFTDTQYF.

The V gene is TRBV11-3, the J gene TRBJ2-7. This CDR3 is 14 amino acids long. Germline V gives CDR1 SGHNT, CDR2 YENEEA. The CDR3: CASSLDRLSYEQYF.

This chain uses TRBV6-5 with TRBJ2-1. CDR3 length: 15 residues. Germline V CDR1 and CDR2: MNHEY, SVGAGI. The chain's CDR3 is CASSYGSNAYNEQFF.

This rearrangement joins TRBV12-3 or TRBV12-4 to TRBJ1-2. This CDR3 region has 13 residues. The CDR3 protein is CASSLVWVYGYTF.

This chain uses TRBV6-2 or TRBV6-3 with TRBJ2-5. In germline, CDR1 is MNHEY, CDR2 SVGEGT. The CDR3 has 11 residues. The CDR3 protein is CASSNIGTQYF.

The rearrangement joins TRBV12-3 or TRBV12-4 to TRBJ2-7; checking the TCRdb D call of TRBD2 is not possible without DNA. This CDR3 contains 15 residues. The CDR3 reads CASSEPSGGAYEQYF.